This T cell receptor beta chain was captured in a study of blood T cells in healthy people across ages. The overall study: About one barcoded beta molecule was captured per two T cells (by template switching).

Using a J-beta primer mix together with a sample-barcoded 5' primer, a second PCR was run for roughly 6 to 11 cycles. TCRdb processed the 5' RACE reads anew with MiXCR; each CDR3 protein has one entry. The sample contains about 800,000 distinct CDR3 sequences, roughly 64% of which appear only once. CDR3 size: 14 residues. Trimming cost V 3 bases and J 6 bases; bases outside gene matches: 8. Per germline, CDR1 DFQATT and CDR2 SNEGSKA (reference sequence). The chain employs TRBV20-1 and TRBJ1-2, with 9 positions matching TRBD1. The sample comprised blood. The sequence was collected from a man between 25 and 39 years old in good health. The CDR3 region is CSARTRDRAHGYTF. The DNA for the CDR3 is TGCAGTGCTAGGACCCGGGACAGGGCCCATGGCTACACCTTC.